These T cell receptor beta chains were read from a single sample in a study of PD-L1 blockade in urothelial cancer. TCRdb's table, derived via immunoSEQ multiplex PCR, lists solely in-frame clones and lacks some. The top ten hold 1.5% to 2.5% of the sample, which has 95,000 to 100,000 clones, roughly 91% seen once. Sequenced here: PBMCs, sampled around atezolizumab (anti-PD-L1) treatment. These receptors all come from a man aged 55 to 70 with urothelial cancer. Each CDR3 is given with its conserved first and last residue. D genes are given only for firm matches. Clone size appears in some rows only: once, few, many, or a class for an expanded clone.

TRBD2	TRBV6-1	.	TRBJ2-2	TGTGCCAGCAGTGGGACTAGCGGGAGCGCGAACACCGGGGAGCTGTTTTTT	CASSGTSGSANTGELFF
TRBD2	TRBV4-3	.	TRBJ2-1	TGCGCCAGCAGCTCAGGTGTAGCGGGGGGCCATGAGCAGTTCTTC	CASSSGVAGGHEQFF
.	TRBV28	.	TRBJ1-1	TGTGCCAGCAGCCTCACGGTGAACACTGAAGCTTTCTTT	CASSLTVNTEAFF
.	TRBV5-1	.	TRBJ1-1	TGCGCCAGCAGCTTGGTTTCAGTAAACACTGAAGCTTTCTTT	CASSLVSVNTEAFF
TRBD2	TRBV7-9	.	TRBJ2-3	TGTGCCAGCAGCCCAGTGACCGCGGGGGGCCTGAGCACAGATACGCAGTATTTT	CASSPVTAGGLSTDTQYF
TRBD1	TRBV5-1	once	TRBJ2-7	TGCGCCAGCAGCTCGGACAGGGGGCTCCTCGAGCAGTACTTC	CASSSDRGLLEQYF
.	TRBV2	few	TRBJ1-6	TGTGCCAGCAGTGAGAGGGGAGGGAACTCACCCCTCCACTTT	CASSERGGNSPLHF
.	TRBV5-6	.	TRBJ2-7	TGTGCCAGCAGCCTGAACGGGGACGAGCAGTACTTC	CASSLNGDEQYF
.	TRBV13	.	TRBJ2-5	TGTGCCAGCAGCTTATTCCGAGGGGAGACCCAGTACTTC	CASSLFRGETQYF
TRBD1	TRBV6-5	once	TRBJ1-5	TGTGCCAGCAGGAGACAGGGACCGAATCAGCCCCAGCATTTT	CASRRQGPNQPQHF
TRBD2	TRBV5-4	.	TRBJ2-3	TGTGCCAGCAGCGCGACTAGCGGGTTCACAGATACGCAGTATTTT	CASSATSGFTDTQYF
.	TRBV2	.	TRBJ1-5	TGTGCCAGCAGTGACGGGAATAGCAATCAGCCCCAGCATTTT	CASSDGNSNQPQHF
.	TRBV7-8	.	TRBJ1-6	TGTGCCAGCAGCTTAGGGGTTACAGTCAATAATTCACCCCTCCACTTT	CASSLGVTVNNSPLHF